What follows is one TCR beta chain and its context. The antigen remains unidentified. These data belong to a study of Ad26.COV2.S vaccination and SARS-CoV-2 variants. Study conclusions and caveats: The TCR breadth and depth analyses may have understated or missed part of the total T cell responses. After vaccination, reports described spike-specific CD8+ and CD4+ T cell responses as showing substantial breadth. Comparability of non-spike TCR breadth was observed across vaccine and placebo recipients.

The repertoire was sequenced with immunoSEQ multiplex PCR; TCRdb's copy has only in-frame clones and lacks some. Of approximately 340,000 clones listed, approximately 81% are singletons. V gave up 2 bases and J gave up 3 bases, with 21 bases separating them. Looked up from germline, CDR1 is MNHEY and CDR2 is SVGEGT. The CDR3 totals 18 residues. Regarding treatment: around 19 received Ad26.COV2.S at low or high dose, single or two shots; 5 received placebo; per-sample allocation not given. Material that was analyzed had been drawn on day 63 after the first vaccine or placebo injection. Aged 18-55 years, donor was enrolled in Boston in the early 2020s.

The sample here was peripheral blood, taken in a trial of Ad26.COV2.S vaccine versus placebo. The source of this sequence is a person between 18 and 65 years old who received the Ad26.COV2.S COVID-19 vaccine or a placebo. The chain joins TRBV6-2 or TRBV6-3 to TRBJ2-3; the D gene is possibly TRBD2 (5 bases). CDR3 in DNA: TGTGCCAGCAGTTACGGGTACCCGAGTAGCGAGGAAACAGATACGCAGTATTTT. Amino acid sequence: CASSYGYPSSEETDTQYF.